The rows below give T cell receptor beta chains drawn from one sample of a study of T cell responses to AZD1222 COVID-19 vaccine. Measured with immunoSEQ multiplex PCR; TCRdb has only the in-frame clones, and not every one. The sample has 100,000 or so clones, under 95% seen once. This sample comprised peripheral blood, obtained 28 days after the second AZD1222 dose. Every receptor here comes from an adult who received the AZD1222 COVID-19 vaccine. CDR3s include the opening cysteine and the closing phenylalanine or tryptophan. D genes are given only for firm matches. Clone size appears in some rows only: once, few, many, or a class for an expanded clone.

J,size,D,V,DNA,CDR3
TRBJ1-2,.,.,TRBV2,TGTGCCAGCAGTGAAAAAGGGAGGCTAAGGGATGGCTACACCTTC,CASSEKGRLRDGYTF
TRBJ1-1,.,.,TRBV7-3,TGTGCCAGCAGCTCCAGGGGCAACACTGAAGCTTTCTTT,CASSSRGNTEAFF
TRBJ1-1,.,.,TRBV5-6,TGTGCCAGCAGCGGCGGGAGGTCGGCTGAAGCTTTCTTT,CASSGGRSAEAFF
TRBJ1-5,.,TRBD1,TRBV19,TGTGCCAGTAGTATAAGCCGGGGACAGGGAAAACCCCAGCATTTT,CASSISRGQGKPQHF
TRBJ1-2,.,.,TRBV5-1,TGCGCCAGCAGCTTGGCGGGAAGGAGTGGCTACACCTTC,CASSLAGRSGYTF
TRBJ2-1,.,TRBD2,TRBV6-4,TGTGCCAGCAGCGATGGACTAGCGGGCTACAATGAGCAGTTCTTC,CASSDGLAGYNEQFF
TRBJ2-5,.,.,TRBV7-3,TGTGCCAGCAGCGCAACTAGCAATCGCCAAGAGACCCGGTACTTC,CASSATSNRQETRYF
TRBJ2-3,.,.,TRBV3-1/TRBV3-2,TGTGCCAGCAGCCTTTCCCTTAGCTTCACCTACACAGATACGCAGTATTTT,CASSLSLSFTYTDTQYF
TRBJ1-2,.,TRBD1,TRBV12-3/TRBV12-4,TGTGCCAGCCGCACAGGGGGCAGGTTTGGCTACACCTTC,CASRTGGRFGYTF
TRBJ2-7,few,TRBD2,TRBV19,TGTGCCAGTAGGGCGCTAGCGGTTAGCTCCTACGAGCAGTACTTC,CASRALAVSSYEQYF
TRBJ1-2,once,TRBD1,TRBV19,TGTGCCAGTAGTGTCGACAGGGGACGGTATGGCTACACCTTC,CASSVDRGRYGYTF
TRBJ2-2,.,.,TRBV6-7,TGTGCCAGCAGTACCACTAGGGTGTGCACCGGGGAGCTGTTTTTT,CASSTTRVCTGELFF
TRBJ1-1,once,TRBD1,TRBV2,TGTGCCAGCAGCGGGCAGGGGGCTCTGAACACTGAAGCTTTCTTT,CASSGQGALNTEAFF